This T cell receptor (beta chain) originates from a study of cytomegalovirus exposure and HLA in healthy donors listed by TCRdb under 2017. About the study as a whole: According to an earlier analysis of 587 of the donors, roughly 180 million T cells yielded 117 million unique TCR beta sequences and 250 to 350 Gb of sequence data. An early release covering some 640 HLA-typed donors comprised around 300 gigabases of sequencing data and tens of millions of unique TCR sequences. Of the approximately 370 genotyped donors, 75% to 85% were placed in the genetic ancestry cluster associated with self-reported Caucasian donors. The study aimed to test whether cataloging public T cell receptors could reveal signatures of past pathogen exposure. The study used immunosequencing to profile the T cell repertoires of approximately 690 subjects and linked those repertoires to cytomegalovirus serostatus. Besides the first cohort of 666 subjects, a separate validation cohort made up of some 110 different subjects was used. To predict cytomegalovirus infection status, the study combined high-throughput TCR immunosequencing, statistical association of individual TCRs with disease status, and machine learning. A later analysis re-analyzed previously published TCR beta repertoires from hundreds of donors and added high-resolution HLA genotyping to study TCR occurrence patterns. Rather than using new phenotypic data, the later analysis identified candidate immune exposures from TCR beta sequences and from how often those sequences occurred across donors. To decide whether each TCR beta V gene segment behaved as functional or pseudogenic, an earlier analysis of fewer than 750 of the donors relied on high-throughput TCR beta sequencing. Donor age, sex, ethnicity and CMV serostatus were compiled alongside the repertoire data. A later genetic analysis took genome-wide SNP genotypes for about three fifths of the roughly 670 donors and used that subset as a discovery cohort. All discovery cohort repertoires had been generated using a single sequencing platform. HLA typing included class I and class II loci at four-digit resolution. The number of typed donors differed by locus: 629-630 for A, B, C, DRB1 and DQB1; roughly 510 for DQA1; some 590 for DPA1; and around 450 for DPB1. Roughly 5 DR-DQ haplotypes were handled as single units for association and clustering because linkage in the cohort was strong. Across some 400 genotyped donors of the cohort, an average of about 200,000 unique TCR beta nucleotide sequences per donor were sequenced, and roughly a sixth of those sequences were non-productive. The study at large found these results: In a later analysis, most CMV-associated TCR beta chains were found to appear HLA-restricted, with HLA associations seemingly driven largely by CMV exposure. A group of highly shared sequence variants was considered likely to be a technical artifact of the sequencing pipeline. Only TCR beta chains were sequenced in this cohort, and the absence of alpha or paired-chain data limited detectable features. Broadly in line with IMGT annotations, most TCR beta V segments showed up in productive rearrangements about 87% or about 30% of the time in an earlier analysis of around 600 of the donors. The earlier analysis of some 560 of the donors excluded around 17 rarely observed V segments, including chromosome 9 orphons, because counts were too low. The study listed 150 to 200 TCR beta chains as associated with cytomegalovirus. Because HLA typing was missing for some donors at each locus, association tests included only the typed subset. A later analysis found that TCR association rates varied across HLA loci, with DRB1 alleles showing the most associated TCRs and HLA-C alleles the fewest. The classifier was reported to diagnose cytomegalovirus status with high specificity and sensitivity in both the original cohort and the validation cohort. In a later analysis, HLA-associated TCR beta chains were found to be more clonally expanded and to have lower generation probabilities than equally common non-associated chains. According to the authors, the approach could potentially be generalized to other disease states and immunological phenotypes. A later genetic analysis reported fewer N-insertions in productive TCRs among donors in an Asian-associated ancestry cluster than the roughly 700-donor mean. Three of the identified cytomegalovirus-associated TCR beta chains were confirmed in vitro to be specific for cytomegalovirus antigens. A further reported finding was that TCR beta sequences accurately predicted the HLA-A and HLA-B alleles for most subjects in the first cohort. An association between a missense DCLRE1C variant and V-gene and J-gene trimming of TCR beta chains was found in a later genetic analysis and replicated in an independent cohort. According to a later analysis, parvovirus B19, influenza, CMV and Epstein-Barr virus appeared linked to several top co-occurrence clusters. A later analysis associated 16,951 TCR beta sequences with specific HLA alleles at a false discovery rate of 0.05. For the cohort, immune exposure information was limited to CMV serostatus. Roughly uniform sequencing depth across donors was assumed in presence/absence analyses, although this assumption may not hold. Linkage disequilibrium might explain the correlated functional status among segregating V segments, but an unknown experimental factor could not be ruled out. Strong co-occurrence of HLA alleles, especially DR and DQ, made assigning TCR associations to individual alleles difficult. Across donors, most TCR sequences were observed very rarely, whereas some public TCRs were present in many individuals.

This clone appeared a single time. What this receptor recognizes is not known. No base quality information exists; no much larger clone differs at one position. Library preparation was by the immunoSEQ multiplex PCR assay. The multiplex PCR relied on a mix of 60 forward primers for TCR Vbeta segments and 13 reverse primers for TCR Jbeta segments. The CDR3 region of rearranged TCR beta genes was amplified from genomic DNA by a multiplex PCR assay. The amplified TCR beta libraries were sequenced on the Illumina HiSeq System as 87-base-pair reads. Turning to the authors' computational methods: In a later analysis, approximately 74 million unique TCR beta chains were counted across the 690 or so repertoires, and roughly 11 million of these chains were shared by at least two donors. Raw reads were error-corrected and collapsed into unique sequences by a nearest-neighbor algorithm in which closely related sequences were merged to remove PCR and sequencing errors. Alignment of CDR3 sequences to IMGT reference sequences was used to assign V, D and J gene segments. For a sequence to be retained, at least a six-nucleotide match to both a V gene segment and a J gene segment was required. A rearrangement counted as productive if the CDR3 had no stop codons and remained in frame with V and J, and every other rearrangement counted as non-productive. CDR3 was defined by IMGT convention, running from the second conserved V-encoded cysteine to the conserved J-encoded phenylalanine. Sequences without an unambiguous match to a single V gene segment were excluded from the earlier analysis of 500 to 700 of the donors. An earlier analysis of about 600 of the donors called V segments functional above 56.7% productive rearrangements and segregating when the between-donor standard deviation exceeded 5%. A statistical classification framework was built for diagnosing cytomegalovirus status from the catalog of TCR beta chain sequences. A later analysis assigned V and J genes by comparing TCR nucleotide sequences with IMGT/GENE-DB human TR gene sequences. A later analysis assigned CDR3 sequences and most-parsimonious VDJ recombination scenarios with the TCRdist pipeline. In a later analysis, every TCR beta chain was defined by the combination of its CDR3 amino acid sequence and its V-gene family, and reads without a unique V-gene family were dropped. In a later analysis, approximately 640 highly shared, low-generation-probability nucleotide sequences were removed to address suspected cross-contamination and a sequencing artifact. In a later analysis, a clonal expansion index for each public chain was calculated from normalized within-repertoire ranks of inferred template counts. In a later analysis, generation probabilities were computed with a VDJ recombination model fitted to out-of-frame rearrangements, and the resulting probabilities were checked against IGoR. Hypergeometric tests were used in a later analysis to score TCR-TCR, TCR-HLA and TCR-CMV co-occurrence, with a repertoire-size bias correction applied to the TCR pairs. To estimate false discovery rates, a later analysis permuted the HLA or CMV assignments 20 times. In a later analysis, co-occurring TCRs were grouped using DBSCAN, with TCRdist sequence similarity added in when clustering inside HLA-allele-positive subsets. For co-occurrence clustering, repertoires with fewer than 30,000 or more than 120,000 public chains were excluded, along with five or six repertoires with anomalous nucleotide sharing. Drawn from immuneACCESS, this table holds only the in-frame rearrangements with V and J called that TCRdb kept. Clones are partly lost; checked studies trace under half to an unresolved V gene and leave the rest unexplained. The DNA gave D and trimming, while V, J and clone size come from that table. For this sample there are around 200,000 clones; around 80% appear just once. The ten biggest clones cover about 1.3% of the sample.

In total, 500 to 700 healthy bone marrow donors made up the cohort. At the time of sampling, every cohort member was nominally healthy, though immune exposures that went unrecorded were likely present. The donor tested CMV seropositive, placing the donor among the roughly 300 seropositive members of the cohort. Each donor provided a peripheral blood sample, and peripheral blood mononuclear cells were used for TCR beta sequencing. Genomic DNA extraction from the blood cell samples was performed with the Qiagen DNeasy Blood Extraction Kit. This TCR derives from a girl aged 2 to 9 in good health and CMV-seropositive. Sample: PBMCs.

The CDR3 has the sequence CASSVDTTTNEKLFF. The DNA sequence follows: TGTGCCAGCAGCGTAGACACGACAACTAATGAAAAACTGTTTTTT. The chain was built from TRBV9 and TRBJ1-4; the D gene cannot be named for sure. Per the germline V gene, SGDLS is the CDR1 and YYNGEE is the CDR2. V lost 0 bases and J lost 0 bases; the stretch between them is 6 bases long. The CDR3 goes from the cysteine to the phenylalanine over 15 residues. Only CDR3 DNA remains: 45 bases, in frame from the first base.